The 24 T cell receptor beta chains given below trace back to one sample, sequenced in a study of cytomegalovirus exposure and HLA in healthy donors. The protocol was immunoSEQ multiplex PCR, while the TCRdb copy is restricted to in-frame clones and leaves out a portion. This table has roughly 150,000 clones, more than 70% appearing once. The specimen sequenced was PBMCs. All receptors come from a man between 18 and 35 years old in good health and CMV-seronegative.

The chain couples TRBV11-1 to TRBJ1-1; 8 bases are a match to TRBD1. Germline CDR1 SGHAT, CDR2 FQDESV (reference sequence). CDR3 length equals 15 residues. Trimming removed 5 bases from V and 5 bases from J; junction bases left unmatched: 10. The CDR3 region has the DNA TGTGCCAGCAGCCCCCAGGACAGGGAGTGGACTGAAGCTTTCTTT. Its translation: CASSPQDREWTEAFF.

This chain joins TRBV28 and TRBJ2-2, with D unresolved. Germline V gene data show CDR1 as MDHEN and CDR2 as SYDVKM. CDR3 length: 15 residues. Trimming pared 1 base from V and 0 bases from J, leaving 6 bases between. The CDR3 DNA reads TGTGCCAGCAGTTTATACATCGCGAACACCGGGGAGCTGTTTTTT. This gives the protein CASSLYIANTGELFF.

V and J are TRBV28 and TRBJ2-7; no clear D gene. The CDR3 runs to 13 residues. Germline values: CDR1 MDHEN, CDR2 SYDVKM. Trimming removed 7 bases at V and 1 base at J, with 11 bases between. CDR3 bases: TGTGCCAGCACCGGCATGGAGTCCTACGAGCAGTACGTC. This encodes CASTGMESYEQYV.

This clone occurred once. Compared with germline, one end of the junction differs, possibly owing to a read error. The V call is TRBV27, the J call TRBJ2-7, with D maybe TRBD1 (6 bases). This CDR3 region has 16 residues. Germline V lookup: CDR1 MNHEY, CDR2 SMNVEV (reference sequence). The CDR3 protein is CASSSSGGLSSYELYF. CDR3 DNA: TGTGCCAGCAGTTCCTCTGGGGGCTTAAGCTCCTACGAGCTGTACTTC.

This chain uses TRBV4-1 with TRBJ1-4; tentative D call: TRBD1 (5 bases). The germline V and J ends were trimmed by 5 bases and 4 bases, with 8 bases remaining between them. The CDR3 is 13 amino acids. Germline V lookup: CDR1 MGHRA, CDR2 YSYEKL. The CDR3 nucleotides read TGCGCCAGCAGCTACGGGGGTAATGAAAAACTGTTTTTT. It codes for CASSYGGNEKLFF.

V and J are TRBV7-9 and TRBJ2-7; tentatively, D is TRBD1 (6 bases). This CDR3 is 17 amino acids long. Deletions cut 4 bases from V and 2 bases from J, with 21 bases between. CDR1 and CDR2 from the germline V gene are SEHNR and FQNEAQ (reference sequence). CDR3 DNA: TGTGCCAGCAGCTCTAGCCGGACAGACGAACGCCCCTACGAGCAGTACGTC. It codes for CASSSSRTDERPYEQYV.

V usage is TRBV7-6 and J usage is TRBJ2-7; 7 bases match TRBD1. The CDR3 spans 14 residues. Per the germline V gene, CDR1 is SGHVS and CDR2 is FNYEAQ. V shed 5 bases, J shed 5 bases, and the junction held 9 bases outside the gene matches. In DNA form, the CDR3 reads TGTGCCAGCAGCGACACGACAGGGCCCCACGAGCAGTACTTC. Its protein product is CASSDTTGPHEQYF.

This clone was seen only once. The gene calls are TRBV28 and TRBJ1-2; no clear D gene. The CDR3 spans 14 residues. Trimming removed 2 bases at V and 5 bases at J, with 12 bases between. Germline V gene data show CDR1 as MDHEN and CDR2 as SYDVKM. This chain's CDR3 is CASSLTRYQYGYTF. The CDR3 DNA follows: TGTGCCAGCAGTTTAACTCGGTATCAATATGGCTACACCTTC.

The chain uses TRBV11-2 and TRBJ1-1; 8 bases map to TRBD1. CDR1 and CDR2 (germline): SGHAT, FQNNGV. V trimming: 5 bases; J trimming: 1 base; junction bases outside the gene matches: 6. This CDR3 has 15 residues. The CDR3 DNA reads TGTGCCAGCAGCCTACAGGGGGATTGGAACACTGAAGCTTTCTTT. It translates to CASSLQGDWNTEAFF. Supplemented by reference TRBV11-2 and TRBJ1-1, the full variable domain reads EAGVAQSPRYKIIEKRQSVAFWCNPISGHATLYWYQQILGQGPKLLIQFQNNGVVDDSQLPKDRFSAERLKGVDSTLKIQPAKLEDSAVYLCASSLQGDWNTEAFFGQGTRLTVV.

The CDR3 reads CASSFETSNRQGEQYF. The CDR3 bases are TGTGCCAGCAGCTTTGAAACGAGCAACCGACAGGGGGAGCAGTACTTC. This chain links TRBV7-6 with TRBJ2-7; 8 nucleotides agree with TRBD1. CDR1 SGHVS and CDR2 FNYEAQ come from the germline V gene. The CDR3 spans 16 residues. With V trimmed by 3 bases and J by 7 bases, 14 bases remained unmatched.

The CDR3 here is CASSSTGEHTDTQYF. The CDR3 nucleotides read TGCGCCAGCAGCTCCACAGGGGAACACACAGATACGCAGTATTTT. The V and J genes are TRBV5-1 and TRBJ2-3, with TRBD1 identical over 7 bases. Trimming cost V 3 bases and J 2 bases; bases outside gene matches: 6. CDR3 length: 15 amino acids. The V gene's germline CDR1 is SGHRS and CDR2 YFSETQ. The complete variable domain, with remaining parts taken from reference TRBV5-1 and TRBJ2-3, reads KAGVTQTPRYLIKTRGQQVTLSCSPISGHRSVSWYQQTPGQGLQFLFEYFSETQRNKGNFPGRFSGRQFSNSRSEMNVSTLELGDSALYLCASSSTGEHTDTQYFGPGTRLTVL.

The chain combines TRBV6-6 with TRBJ2-3; unclear D gene. The CDR3 runs to 13 residues. Trimming took off 1 base at V and 1 base at J, with 3 bases between the two ends. The V gene's germline CDR1 is MNHNY and CDR2 SVGAGI (reference sequence). CDR3 nucleotides: TGTGCCAGCAGTTACTTCGGCACAGATACGCAGTATTTT. This translates into CASSYFGTDTQYF.

The V and J genes are TRBV6-5 and TRBJ2-7, with 8 bases aligning to TRBD2. Germline V CDR1 and CDR2: MNHEY, SVGAGI. The CDR3 loop spans 16 amino acids. J gave up 0 bases and V 4 bases, and 8 bases lay outside the gene matches. CDR3 sequence reads: CASSFILAASSYEQYF. In nucleotides, the CDR3 is TGTGCCAGCAGTTTTATACTAGCGGCGAGCTCCTACGAGCAGTACTTC.

The rearrangement uses TRBV5-1 and TRBJ2-5; D is unclear. V dropped 2 bases and J dropped 5 bases, with 16 bases sitting between them. The CDR3 is 15 residues long. In germline, CDR1 is SGHRS, CDR2 YFSETQ. The CDR3 bases are TGCGCCAGCAGCTTCACAGAGAACGGTGCGGAGACCCAGTACTTC. This encodes CASSFTENGAETQYF.

On this clone itself: An end of the junction does not agree with germline; a read error may underlie this. The CDR3 loop reads CASSLGSGGRYTQYF. CDR3 nucleotides: TGTGCTAGCAGCTTAGGGTCGGGGGGGCGGTATACGCAGTATTTT. The chain combines TRBV7-7 with TRBJ2-3; TRBD2 matches 8 bases. CDR3 length: 15 residues. The germline gives CDR1 SSHAT, CDR2 FNYEAQ (reference sequence).

The J gene is TRBJ1-6, the V gene TRBV6-5; tentative D call: TRBD1 (5 bases). The length of the CDR3 is 14 residues. Trimming left V 4 bases short and J 6 bases short, with 10 bases between. Germline CDR1 and CDR2: MNHEY and SVGAGI. The CDR3 coding sequence is TGTGCCAGCAGTTTGGAGGGGCTTAATTCACCCCTCCACTTT. This sequence encodes CASSLEGLNSPLHF.

The chain links TRBV4-3 to TRBJ1-2; the D is unclear. This CDR3 has 16 amino acids. V was shortened by 1 base and J by 4 bases, with 16 bases between the two germline ends. Germline assignment: CDR1 LGHNA and CDR2 YSLEER. The CDR3 bases are TGCGCCAGCAGCCAAGGTACAGCTAGCTCTAGCTATGGCTACACCTTC. Translation gives CASSQGTASSSYGYTF.

V is TRBV7-6 and J is TRBJ2-5, with 7 bases that match TRBD1. The CDR3 has 15 residues. V shed 4 bases, J shed 4 bases, and the junction held 9 bases outside the gene matches. Germline loops: CDR1 SGHVS, CDR2 FNYEAQ. CDR3 DNA: TGTGCCAGCAGCTCCCCAGACAGGGCCCGAGAGACCCAGTACTTC. It yields the protein CASSSPDRARETQYF.

This chain uses TRBV5-4 with TRBJ2-7; 8 bases are shared with TRBD1. Germline CDR1 and CDR2: SGHNT and YYREEE (reference sequence). The CDR3 extends over 12 amino acids. The junction had 6 bases not matched to a gene; V was cut back by 4 bases and J by 9 bases. The CDR3: CASSADRGGQYV. CDR3 coding DNA: TGTGCCAGCAGCGCCGACAGGGGAGGGCAGTACGTC.

This clone was picked up one time. This chain links TRBV7-8 with TRBJ1-1; D may be TRBD1 (6 bases). The CDR3 has 13 amino acids. CDR1 is SGHVS and CDR2 is FQNEAQ in the germline V gene. With 2 bases removed from V and 7 bases from J, the gap between germline ends came to 11 bases. The CDR3 region is CASSLLQGHEAFF. The DNA of the CDR3 is TGTGCCAGCAGCTTATTACAGGGTCATGAAGCTTTCTTT.

The chain employs TRBV30 and TRBJ1-6; no clear D. This CDR3 has 13 amino acids. The V gene's germline CDR1 is GTSNPN and CDR2 SVGIG (reference sequence). V was clipped by 3 bases and J by 8 bases, with 11 bases between them. The CDR3 loop reads CAWSRNQDSPLHF. The CDR3 coding sequence is TGTGCCTGGAGCCGAAACCAGGATTCACCCCTCCACTTT.

The J gene is TRBJ1-2, the V gene TRBV7-8; 7 bases line up with TRBD1. Unmatched junction bases numbered 8, after V lost 5 bases and J lost 8 bases. The CDR3 loop spans 13 amino acids. Germline CDR1 reads SGHVS; CDR2 reads FQNEAQ. This CDR3 reads CASSIDRAGGYTF. The CDR3 DNA sequence: TGTGCCAGCAGCATAGACAGGGCAGGGGGCTACACCTTC. The full variable domain, completed using reference TRBV7-8 and TRBJ1-2, is GAGVSQSPRYKVAKRGQDVALRCDPISGHVSLFWYQQALGQGPEFLTYFQNEAQLDKSGLPSDRFFAERPEGSVSTLKIQRTQQEDSAVYLCASSIDRAGGYTFGSGTRLTVV.

A few counts support this clone. This chain joins TRBV27 and TRBJ2-7; tentatively, D is TRBD1 (7 bases). Germline assignment: CDR1 MNHEY and CDR2 SMNVEV (reference sequence). This CDR3 has 13 amino acids. Trimming took 4 bases from V and 6 from J, leaving 13 bases between them. The CDR3 reads CASSSGGRPEQYF. The CDR3 coding sequence is TGTGCCAGCAGTTCAGGGGGGCGACCCGAGCAGTACTTC.

This clone has just one count. The chain has TRBV10-2 and TRBJ2-2, with 8 bases that match TRBD2. CDR3 length: 15 residues. Germline values: CDR1 WSHSY, CDR2 SAAADI. J was trimmed by 4 bases and V by 3 bases; bases with no gene match: 4. Written as DNA, the CDR3 is TGCGCCAGCAGTGATCTCCGGGGGGGCACCGGGGAGCTGTTTTTT. The encoded protein is CASSDLRGGTGELFF.